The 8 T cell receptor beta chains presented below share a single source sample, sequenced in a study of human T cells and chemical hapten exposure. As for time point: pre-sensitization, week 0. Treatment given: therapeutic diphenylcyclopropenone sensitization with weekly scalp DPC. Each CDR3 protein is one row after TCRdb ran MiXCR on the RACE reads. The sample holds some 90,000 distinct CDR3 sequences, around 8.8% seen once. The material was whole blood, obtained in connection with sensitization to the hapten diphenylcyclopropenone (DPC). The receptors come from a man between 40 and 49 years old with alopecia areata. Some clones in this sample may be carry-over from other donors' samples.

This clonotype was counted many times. CDR3 bases: TGTGCCAGCAGGAGCGGGGTCAAGGGTGAGCAGTTCTTC. Residues: CASRSGVKGEQFF. The chain uses TRBV6-1 and TRBJ2-1; TRBD2 aligns across 7 bases. The CDR3 is 13 amino acids. Germline V gene lookup returns CDR1 MNHNS and CDR2 SASEGT. Trimming took 6 bases from V and 9 from J; bases not matched to a gene: 8.

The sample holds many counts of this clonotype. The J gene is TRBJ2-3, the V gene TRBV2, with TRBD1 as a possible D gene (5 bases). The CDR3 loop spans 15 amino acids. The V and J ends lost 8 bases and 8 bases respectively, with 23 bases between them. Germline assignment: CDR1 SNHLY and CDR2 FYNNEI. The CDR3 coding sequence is TGTGCCAGCGCTCGCTGGGGCCGAAGCCTACTTACGCAGTATTTT. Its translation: CASARWGRSLLTQYF.

CDR3 sequence: CASSLASASGSNEQFF. The CDR3 DNA reads TGTGCCAGCAGCTTAGCATCGGCTAGCGGGAGTAATGAGCAGTTCTTC. The V call is TRBV7-2, the J call TRBJ2-1; 10 bases map to TRBD2. The trim removed 0 bases at V and 7 bases at J, leaving 6 bases unmatched. Germline V CDR1 and CDR2: SGHTA, FQGNSA. This CDR3 is built from 16 residues.

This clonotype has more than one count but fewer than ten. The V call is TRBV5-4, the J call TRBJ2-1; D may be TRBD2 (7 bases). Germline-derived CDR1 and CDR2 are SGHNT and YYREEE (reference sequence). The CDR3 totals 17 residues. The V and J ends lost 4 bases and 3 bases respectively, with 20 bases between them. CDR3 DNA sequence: TGTGCCAGCAGCCCCGGGGGGCCATCAGGGGTCTACAATGAGCAGTTCTTC. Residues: CASSPGGPSGVYNEQFF.

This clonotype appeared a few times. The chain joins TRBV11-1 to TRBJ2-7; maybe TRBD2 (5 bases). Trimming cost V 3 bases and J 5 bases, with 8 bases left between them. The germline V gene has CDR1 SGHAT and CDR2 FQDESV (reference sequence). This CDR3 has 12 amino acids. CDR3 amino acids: CASSFAGDEQYF. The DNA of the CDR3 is TGTGCCAGCAGCTTCGCCGGGGACGAGCAGTACTTC. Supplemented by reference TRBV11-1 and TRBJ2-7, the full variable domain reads EAEVAQSPRYKITEKSQAVAFWCDPISGHATLYWYRQILGQGPELLVQFQDESVVDDSQLPKDRFSAERLKGVDSTLKIQPAELGDSAMYLCASSFAGDEQYFGPGTRLTVT.

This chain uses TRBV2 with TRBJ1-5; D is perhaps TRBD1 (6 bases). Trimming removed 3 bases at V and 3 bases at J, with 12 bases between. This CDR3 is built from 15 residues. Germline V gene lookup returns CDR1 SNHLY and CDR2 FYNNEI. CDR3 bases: TGTGCCAGCAGTGATACCAGGGGCTTCAATCAGCCCCAGCATTTT. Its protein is CASSDTRGFNQPQHF.

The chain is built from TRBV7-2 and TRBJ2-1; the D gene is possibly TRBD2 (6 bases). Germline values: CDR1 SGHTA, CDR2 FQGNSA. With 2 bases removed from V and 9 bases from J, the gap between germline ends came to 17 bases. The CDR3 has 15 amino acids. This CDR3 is CASSLQGGTQGEQFF. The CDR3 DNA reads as TGTGCCAGCAGCTTACAAGGCGGGACTCAGGGTGAGCAGTTCTTC.

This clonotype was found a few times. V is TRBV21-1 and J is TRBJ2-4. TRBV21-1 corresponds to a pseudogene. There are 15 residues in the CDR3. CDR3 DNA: TGTGCCAGCAGCAAAGGGGAAGAAACGGAAGGGATTCAGTACTTC. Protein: CASSKGEETEGIQYF.